This is a list of T cell receptor beta chains from one sample in a study of early T cells in non-severe SARS-CoV-2 infection. TCRdb used MiXCR to reprocess the 5' RACE reads, holding one entry per CDR3 protein. Seen here are roughly 31,000 distinct CDR3 sequences, about 4.2% observed once, and the top ten hold 9.5% to 13%. Sequencing input: whole blood. The receptors stem from an adult who was a healthcare worker with PCR-confirmed SARS-CoV-2 infection or an uninfected control (not recorded which). Both conserved end residues are part of each CDR3. The D gene is left open where the match is weak. A clone size is listed for some rows: how often the clone was seen (once, few, many), or a class if it is expanded.

J gene: TRBJ2-1
clone size: many
V gene: TRBV3-1
D gene: .
CDR3 DNA: TGTGCCAGCAGCCCCTCGACAGGCCCAAACGGTGAGCAGTTCTTC
CDR3 protein: CASSPSTGPNGEQFF

J gene: TRBJ1-5
clone size: few
V gene: TRBV12-3/TRBV12-4
D gene: TRBD1
CDR3 DNA: TGTGCCAGCAGTTTAAGGACAGGGGGCAATCAGCCCCAGCATTTT
CDR3 protein: CASSLRTGGNQPQHF

J gene: TRBJ1-2
clone size: .
V gene: TRBV10-3
D gene: .
CDR3 DNA: TGTGCCATCAGTGAGTCAGCGGACAACTATGGCTACACCTTC
CDR3 protein: CAISESADNYGYTF

J gene: TRBJ2-7
clone size: many
V gene: TRBV11-2
D gene: TRBD1
CDR3 DNA: TGTGCCAGCAGCACCCTGGCTCGGGACAGGGGGGCCTACGAGCAGTACTTC
CDR3 protein: CASSTLARDRGAYEQYF

J gene: TRBJ2-4
clone size: few
V gene: TRBV7-2
D gene: TRBD1
CDR3 DNA: TGTGCCAGCAGCAGTGACAGGGCTGGCATTCAGTACTTC
CDR3 protein: CASSSDRAGIQYF

J gene: TRBJ1-3
clone size: .
V gene: TRBV2
D gene: .
CDR3 DNA: TGTGCCAAAAGGCGGACAGAAAACACCATATATTTT
CDR3 protein: CAKRRTENTIYF

J gene: TRBJ2-7
clone size: many
V gene: TRBV29-1
D gene: TRBD2
CDR3 DNA: TGCAGCGTTGTTAGCCTACTAGCGGGAGTAGATGAGCAGTACTTC
CDR3 protein: CSVVSLLAGVDEQYF

J gene: TRBJ2-1
clone size: many
V gene: TRBV28
D gene: .
CDR3 DNA: TGTGCCAGCAGTTCCCCCGTCGGGTTTCCCTACAATGAGCAGTTCTTC
CDR3 protein: CASSSPVGFPYNEQFF

J gene: TRBJ2-1
clone size: many
V gene: TRBV10-3
D gene: .
CDR3 DNA: TGTGCCATCAGTGATCCCGGGACAAACTACAATGAGCAGTTCTTC
CDR3 protein: CAISDPGTNYNEQFF

J gene: TRBJ2-7
clone size: many
V gene: TRBV27
D gene: .
CDR3 DNA: TGTGCCAGCAGTTTATCAAGGAAGGGTAACGAGCAGTACTTC
CDR3 protein: CASSLSRKGNEQYF

J gene: TRBJ2-1
clone size: .
V gene: TRBV20-1
D gene: TRBD2
CDR3 DNA: TGCAGTGCTAGAGATATGGCTAGCGGGAGTTATGAGCAGTTCTTC
CDR3 protein: CSARDMASGSYEQFF

J gene: TRBJ2-7
clone size: many
V gene: TRBV28
D gene: .
CDR3 DNA: TGTGCCAGCAGCCTCGACAGGCCTCCCTACGAGCAGTACTTC
CDR3 protein: CASSLDRPPYEQYF

J gene: TRBJ2-7
clone size: .
V gene: TRBV5-4
D gene: .
CDR3 DNA: TGTGCCAGCAGCTTGGACGGCGGCGGAAACTACGAGCAGTACTTC
CDR3 protein: CASSLDGGGNYEQYF

J gene: TRBJ1-2
clone size: few
V gene: TRBV27
D gene: TRBD1
CDR3 DNA: TGTGCCAGCAGTATCGGACAGGGGGGCACCGCCAGACATGGCTACACCTTC
CDR3 protein: CASSIGQGGTARHGYTF

J gene: TRBJ2-3
clone size: many
V gene: TRBV7-8
D gene: .
CDR3 DNA: TGTGCCAGCAGCTTACTGGGGGCTAGCACAGATACGCAGTATTTT
CDR3 protein: CASSLLGASTDTQYF

J gene: TRBJ2-7
clone size: many
V gene: TRBV3-1
D gene: .
CDR3 DNA: TGTGCCAGGTCGGGCTACGAGCAGTACTTC
CDR3 protein: CARSGYEQYF

J gene: TRBJ2-1
clone size: few
V gene: TRBV29-1
D gene: .
CDR3 DNA: TGCAGTCATGGACAGCCAGTTGGTGGCTATGAGCAGTTCTTC
CDR3 protein: CSHGQPVGGYEQFF

J gene: TRBJ1-2
clone size: many
V gene: TRBV28
D gene: .
CDR3 DNA: TGTGCCAGCAGTCAAAGGGTCGACTATGGCTACACCTTC
CDR3 protein: CASSQRVDYGYTF

J gene: TRBJ2-3
clone size: many
V gene: TRBV6-1
D gene: TRBD2
CDR3 DNA: TGTGCCAGCAGGGTAATAGCGGGAGGCACAGATACGCAGTATTTT
CDR3 protein: CASRVIAGGTDTQYF

J gene: TRBJ2-1
clone size: many
V gene: TRBV29-1
D gene: .
CDR3 DNA: TGCAGCGTTGCGCTCCCCTGGGATGAGCAGTTCTTC
CDR3 protein: CSVALPWDEQFF

J gene: TRBJ2-3
clone size: few
V gene: TRBV18
D gene: .
CDR3 DNA: TGTGCCAGCTCACCAAGACGGGAAGAACTTCGCACAGATACGCAGTATTTT
CDR3 protein: CASSPRREELRTDTQYF

J gene: TRBJ2-7
clone size: many
V gene: TRBV20-1
D gene: .
CDR3 DNA: TGCAGTGCTACGGACGGGGGAGGACACGAGCAGTACTTC
CDR3 protein: CSATDGGGHEQYF

J gene: TRBJ2-1
clone size: .
V gene: TRBV4-1
D gene: TRBD1
CDR3 DNA: TGCGCCAGCAGCCAACAAGACAGGGGGCATGAGCAGTTCTTC
CDR3 protein: CASSQQDRGHEQFF

J gene: TRBJ2-7
clone size: few
V gene: TRBV9
D gene: TRBD1
CDR3 DNA: TGTGCCAGCAGCCCTCAACAGGGGGCATCCTACGAGCAGTACTTC
CDR3 protein: CASSPQQGASYEQYF

J gene: TRBJ1-1
clone size: .
V gene: TRBV18
D gene: TRBD1
CDR3 DNA: TGTGCCAGCTCACAGACTTGGGACAGGGGGCACGAGGCTGAAGCTTTCTTT
CDR3 protein: CASSQTWDRGHEAEAFF

J gene: TRBJ1-2
clone size: many
V gene: TRBV12-3/TRBV12-4
D gene: .
CDR3 DNA: TGTGCCAGCACTAGGAGTGATAACTATGGCTACACCTTC
CDR3 protein: CASTRSDNYGYTF

J gene: TRBJ2-5
clone size: many
V gene: TRBV5-1
D gene: .
CDR3 DNA: TGCGCCAGCAGCCTGGGGGCCCAAGAGACCCAGTACTTC
CDR3 protein: CASSLGAQETQYF

J gene: TRBJ1-3
clone size: many
V gene: TRBV10-3
D gene: TRBD1
CDR3 DNA: TGTGCCACCTCTGGAACAGGGGAAGCTGGAAACACCATATATTTT
CDR3 protein: CATSGTGEAGNTIYF

J gene: TRBJ2-1
clone size: many
V gene: TRBV7-2
D gene: .
CDR3 DNA: TGTGCCAGCAGCTCGGTATATGAGCAGTTCTTC
CDR3 protein: CASSSVYEQFF

J gene: TRBJ2-4
clone size: many
V gene: TRBV7-9
D gene: .
CDR3 DNA: TGTGCCAGCAGCTCCCACGGACGGAGTCTAGCCAAAAACATTCAGTACTTC
CDR3 protein: CASSSHGRSLAKNIQYF

J gene: TRBJ1-3
clone size: .
V gene: TRBV20-1
D gene: .
CDR3 DNA: TGCAGTGCTAGAACTGGGACTAATTCTGGAAACACCATATATTTT
CDR3 protein: CSARTGTNSGNTIYF

J gene: TRBJ1-4
clone size: many
V gene: TRBV3-1
D gene: .
CDR3 DNA: TGTGCCAGCAGCCAAGAACGGGGGGGGCGGAATGAAAAACTGTTTTTT
CDR3 protein: CASSQERGGRNEKLFF

J gene: TRBJ1-1
clone size: many
V gene: TRBV7-9
D gene: .
CDR3 DNA: TGTGCCAGCAGCTCCCTGGCGACTGAAGCTTTCTTT
CDR3 protein: CASSSLATEAFF

J gene: TRBJ2-7
clone size: many
V gene: TRBV29-1
D gene: TRBD1
CDR3 DNA: TGCAGCGTTGGGTGGACAGGGGGCTACGAGCAGTACTTC
CDR3 protein: CSVGWTGGYEQYF

J gene: TRBJ1-4
clone size: many
V gene: TRBV30
D gene: .
CDR3 DNA: TGTGCCTGCTCAAGCGGAGGGCTCGGAGAAAAACTGTTTTTT
CDR3 protein: CACSSGGLGEKLFF

J gene: TRBJ1-3
clone size: few
V gene: TRBV29-1
D gene: .
CDR3 DNA: TGCAGCGTCGAAGATGAATCTGGAAACACCATATATTTT
CDR3 protein: CSVEDESGNTIYF

J gene: TRBJ2-7
clone size: many
V gene: TRBV28
D gene: .
CDR3 DNA: TGTGCCAGCGCGTTGGGAGGACGCGAGCAGTACTTC
CDR3 protein: CASALGGREQYF

J gene: TRBJ1-6
clone size: .
V gene: TRBV12-3/TRBV12-4
D gene: .
CDR3 DNA: TGTGCCAGCAGTTTCGCCGGGAATTCACCCCTCCACTTT
CDR3 protein: CASSFAGNSPLHF

J gene: TRBJ2-3
clone size: many
V gene: TRBV19
D gene: .
CDR3 DNA: TGTGCCAGTTCAGGACTCACAGATACGCAGTATTTT
CDR3 protein: CASSGLTDTQYF

J gene: TRBJ2-1
clone size: medium-sized
V gene: TRBV29-1
D gene: TRBD2
CDR3 DNA: TGCAGCGTTGAGGGGACTAGCGGGAATTACAATGAGCAGTTCTTC
CDR3 protein: CSVEGTSGNYNEQFF

J gene: TRBJ2-7
clone size: many
V gene: TRBV19
D gene: .
CDR3 DNA: TGTGCCACCAGACAGGTCGGAGGCTCCTACGAGCAGTACTTC
CDR3 protein: CATRQVGGSYEQYF